This T cell receptor beta chain was identified in a study of post-analysis software for immune sequencing data. Overall study context: Included among the disease courses, which were recorded for the cohort, were relapsing-remitting, secondary progressive and progressive-relapsing multiple sclerosis.

To note about this clonotype: Its antigen remains unknown. The junction does not match germline at one end; this may be a read error.

General observations from the study: Compared against controls, patients with multiple sclerosis displayed significantly lower normalized Chao1 diversity.

cDNA libraries of TCR beta carried unique molecular identifiers. From the PCR reads, TCRdb called clonotypes with MiXCR, one entry per CDR3 protein. The table lists almost 700,000 distinct CDR3 sequences, about 60% of them singletons. The source is a girl aged 2 to 9 with multiple sclerosis. The specimen was blood.

The CDR3 nucleotides read TGCGCCGGCAGCTTGGGTGGTAGCTCAGATACGCAGTATTTT. It codes for CAGSLGGSSDTQYF. The chain carries TRBV5-1 and TRBJ2-3; the D is unclear. The CDR3 is made up of 14 amino acids. CDR1 is SGHRS and CDR2 is YFSETQ in the germline V gene.